A single sample is the source of the 27 T cell receptor beta chains below, sequenced in a study of lymphopenia after photon versus proton radiotherapy. Sequencing used immunoSEQ multiplex PCR; TCRdb keeps in-frame clones, though not all of them. The sample comprises about 19,000 clones, about 89% of which are singletons, and around 6.5% rests with the top ten. Sequenced material: peripheral blood, taken from a patient treated with photon-based radiotherapy. These receptors all come from a man in his sixties with pancreatic cancer.

This chain uses TRBV4-2 with TRBJ2-1; D is perhaps TRBD2 (5 bases). This CDR3 has 16 residues. The V and J ends lost 4 bases and 0 bases respectively, with 13 bases between them. The germline gives CDR1 LGHNA, CDR2 YNFKEQ. CDR3 coding DNA: TGTGCCAGCAGCCCCTTTGAGGGAAGCTCCTACAATGAGCAGTTCTTC. Translation gives CASSPFEGSSYNEQFF.

The CDR3 is CASSFARKGAGETQYF. The CDR3 DNA is TGTGCCAGCAGCTTTGCGAGGAAGGGGGCTGGAGAGACCCAGTACTTC. This sequence joins TRBV7-2 and TRBJ2-5, with 7 bases matching TRBD1. This CDR3 region has 16 residues. Germline V gene data show CDR1 as SGHTA and CDR2 as FQGNSA. V was pared by 3 bases and J by 4 bases, with 11 bases of the junction left unmatched.

This chain links TRBV5-4 with TRBJ1-6; possible D gene TRBD1, 6 bases. V lost 2 bases and J 8 bases, leaving 11 bases between the germline ends. The CDR3 consists of 14 residues. Looked up from germline, CDR1 is SGHNT and CDR2 is YYREEE (reference sequence). The CDR3 loop reads CASSFTGSDSPLHF. The CDR3 DNA is TGTGCCAGCAGCTTCACAGGGTCCGATTCACCCCTCCACTTT.

The chain uses TRBV6-1 and TRBJ2-7; no reliable D call. This CDR3 spans 11 amino acids. Germline V gives CDR1 MNHNS, CDR2 SASEGT. V was pared by 4 bases and J by 3 bases, with 4 bases between. This CDR3 reads CASSAGYEQYF. The CDR3 DNA is TGTGCCAGCAGTGCCGGCTACGAGCAGTACTTC.

The V and J genes are TRBV5-1 and TRBJ1-4; 7 nucleotides match TRBD1. Looked up from germline, CDR1 is SGHRS and CDR2 is YFSETQ. With V trimmed by 4 bases and J by 3 bases, 6 bases remained unmatched. CDR3 length: 15 residues. CDR3 DNA: TGCGCCAGCAGCCAACAGGGGTTCCCTAATGAAAAACTGTTTTTT. Its protein is CASSQQGFPNEKLFF.

V usage is TRBV18 and J usage is TRBJ2-5, with 7 bases identical to TRBD1. Per the germline V gene, CDR1 is KGHSH and CDR2 is LQKENI. With V trimmed by 2 bases and J by 4 bases, 1 base remained unmatched. The CDR3 is made up of 13 amino acids. Here the CDR3 reads CASSPSGGETQYF. The CDR3, as DNA: TGTGCCAGCTCACCATCAGGGGGAGAGACCCAGTACTTC.

The chain couples TRBV18 to TRBJ1-4; D may be TRBD1 (5 bases). V dropped 5 bases and J dropped 4 bases, with 14 bases sitting between them. The V gene's germline CDR1 is KGHSH and CDR2 LQKENI. The CDR3 contains 15 residues. CDR3 nucleotides: TGTGCCAGCTCAGCGAATGACAGAGATAATGAAAAACTGTTTTTT. Its translation is CASSANDRDNEKLFF.

The V and J genes are TRBV6-1 and TRBJ2-3; D not certain. The germline V and J ends were trimmed by 6 bases and 3 bases, with 4 bases remaining between them. The germline CDR1 and CDR2 sequences are MNHNS and SASEGT. The CDR3 has 11 amino acids. The CDR3 DNA is TGTGCCAGCAGCCAAACAGATACGCAGTATTTT. It codes for CASSQTDTQYF.

V gene TRBV2 combines with J gene TRBJ1-2; no definite D call. Germline CDR1 SNHLY, CDR2 FYNNEI. The CDR3 spans 13 residues. The V gene lost 6 bases and the J gene lost 8 bases, with 16 bases spanning the gap. The CDR3 is CASRQDLGNGYTF. CDR3 DNA: TGTGCCAGCAGGCAGGATTTGGGGAACGGCTACACCTTC. The full variable domain, rest sourced from reference TRBV2 and TRBJ1-2, is EPEVTQTPSHQVTQMGQEVILRCVPISNHLYFYWYRQILGQKVEFLVSFYNNEISEKSEIFDDQFSVERPDGSNFTLKIRSTKLEDSAMYFCASRQDLGNGYTFGSGTRLTVV.

The chain uses TRBV4-2 and TRBJ2-7, with D tentatively TRBD1 (5 bases). Trimming left V 1 base short and J 5 bases short, with 15 bases between. The CDR3 has 15 residues. Germline V gives CDR1 LGHNA, CDR2 YNFKEQ. DNA of the CDR3: TGTGCCAGCAGCCAAGTAGGGGTCAACGTCCACGAGCAGTACTTC. Translation gives CASSQVGVNVHEQYF.

The count of this clone is one. This chain joins TRBV18 and TRBJ2-3; 8 bases map to TRBD1. V shed 3 bases and J 2 bases; nucleotides not matched to a gene: 13. The CDR3 totals 18 residues. Germline CDR1 and CDR2: KGHSH and LQKENI. The CDR3, as DNA: TGTGCCAGCTCACCCCCGTACCGGACAGGGAGATACACAGATACGCAGTATTTT. It specifies CASSPPYRTGRYTDTQYF.

The V gene is TRBV21-1, the J gene TRBJ2-2; the table's D call of TRBD2 was not tested on the DNA. TRBV21-1 is a recognized pseudogene. The CDR3 has 16 residues. CDR3 sequence: CASSTPRGGLTGELFF. DNA of the CDR3: TGTGCCAGCAGCACCCCGCGGGGGGGCCTGACCGGGGAGCTGTTTTTT.

The chain is built from TRBV18 and TRBJ1-2, with TRBD1 as a possible D gene (6 bases). Trimming left V 3 bases short and J 6 bases short, with 11 bases between. CDR3 length: 13 amino acids. CDR1 is KGHSH and CDR2 is LQKENI in the germline V gene. CDR3 in amino acids: CASSPTGMDGYTF. As DNA, the CDR3 is TGTGCCAGCTCACCTACAGGGATGGATGGCTACACCTTC. Based on the CDR3 plus reference TRBV18 and TRBJ1-2, the full variable domain is NAGVMQNPRHLVRRRGQEARLRCSPMKGHSHVYWYRQLPEEGLKFMVYLQKENIIDESGMPKERFSAEFPKEGPSILRIQQVVRGDSAAYFCASSPTGMDGYTFGSGTRLTVV.

The chain has TRBV6-6 and TRBJ2-5, with no clear D. The CDR3 is 12 amino acids. V lost 6 bases and J 5 bases, leaving 10 bases between the germline ends. The V gene's germline CDR1 is MNHNY and CDR2 SVGAGI (reference sequence). CDR3 DNA sequence: TGTGCCAGCAGGGGGATGTTGGAGACCCAGTACTTC. This codes for CASRGMLETQYF.

Turning to this clone: The junction and the germline gene differ at one end; a read error may be behind it. Other DNA sequences in this specimen translate into the identical CDR3. The J gene is TRBJ2-7, the V gene TRBV6-5, with D tentatively TRBD1 (6 bases). Germline values: CDR1 MNHEY, CDR2 SVGAGI. The CDR3 runs 15 residues. The CDR3: CASSYVSGTNYEQYF. DNA of the CDR3: TGTGCCAGCAGTTACGTTAGTGGGACAAACTACGAGCAGTATTTC.

This chain joins TRBV5-8 and TRBJ2-2, with TRBD2 matching 10 bases. The CDR3 covers 17 residues. Germline values: CDR1 SGHTS, CDR2 YDEGEE. The junction had 10 bases not matched to a gene; V was cut back by 5 bases and J by 3 bases. CDR3 sequence (DNA): TGTGCCAGCAGAGGTGGTTGGCTAGCGGGAGACACCGGGGAGCTGTTTTTT. Its protein product is CASRGGWLAGDTGELFF. The full variable domain, completed using reference TRBV5-8 and TRBJ2-2, is EAGVTQSPTHLIKTRGQQATLRCSPISGHTSVYWYQQALGLGLQFLLWYDEGEERNRGNFPPRFSGRQFPNYSSELNVNALELEDSALYLCASRGGWLAGDTGELFFGEGSRLTVL.

This chain uses TRBV7-9 with TRBJ1-6; D is perhaps TRBD1 (5 bases). This CDR3 is built from 15 residues. Germline V gene lookup returns CDR1 SEHNR and CDR2 FQNEAQ (reference sequence). V lost 5 bases, J lost 8 bases, and 16 bases lay in between. The CDR3 loop is CASSPEGRDDSPLHF. CDR3 DNA: TGTGCCAGCAGCCCCGAAGGCAGGGACGATTCACCCCTCCACTTT. Based on the CDR3 plus reference TRBV7-9 and TRBJ1-6, the full variable domain is DTGVSQNPRHKITKRGQNVTFRCDPISEHNRLYWYRQTLGQGPEFLTYFQNEAQLEKSRLLSDRFSAERPKGSFSTLEIQRTEQGDSAMYLCASSPEGRDDSPLHFGNGTRLTVT.

This chain links TRBV15 with TRBJ1-1; possible D gene TRBD1, 6 bases. V lost 0 bases, J lost 8 bases, and 10 bases lay in between. The germline V gene has CDR1 LNHNV and CDR2 YYDKDF (reference sequence). This CDR3 comprises 13 residues. The CDR3 loop reads CATSRDLGAEAFF. As DNA, the CDR3 is TGTGCCACCAGCAGAGATTTGGGGGCGGAAGCTTTCTTT.

In this sample, this clone turned up a few times. This sequence joins TRBV7-3 and TRBJ1-6, with unresolved D. The CDR3 sequence is 15 residues long. Deletions cut 7 bases from V and 10 bases from J, with 20 bases between. Germline loops: CDR1 SGHTA, CDR2 FQGTGA. This chain's CDR3 is CASTEGRWDRSPLHF. CDR3 in DNA: TGTGCCAGCACCGAAGGGAGGTGGGATCGGTCACCCCTCCACTTT.

The chain carries TRBV13 and TRBJ1-3, with D unclear. V gave up 6 bases and J gave up 0 bases, with 15 bases separating them. The CDR3 covers 16 residues. CDR1 PRHDT and CDR2 FYEKMQ come from the germline V gene (reference sequence). The CDR3 is CASRTPDGSSGNTIYF. In DNA, the CDR3 is TGTGCCAGCAGAACACCGGACGGAAGCTCTGGAAACACCATATATTTT.

The genes are TRBV4-1 and TRBJ2-3; the D is unclear. The V end lost 2 bases, the J end lost 0 bases, and 12 bases lay between the germline ends. Germline V gives CDR1 MGHRA, CDR2 YSYEKL. This CDR3 has 16 amino acids. CDR3: CASSQWFGRSTDTQYF. CDR3 nucleotide sequence: TGCGCCAGCAGCCAATGGTTCGGGCGAAGCACAGATACGCAGTATTTT.

This chain connects TRBV5-1 to TRBJ1-1; D ambiguous. The CDR3 covers 13 residues. Germline CDR1 and CDR2: SGHRS and YFSETQ. Trimming stripped 2 bases from V and 2 bases from J, with 7 bases between. CDR3 amino acids: CASSLDFNTEAFF. The CDR3 DNA reads TGCGCCAGCAGCTTAGATTTTAACACTGAAGCTTTCTTT.

The V call is TRBV5-5, the J call TRBJ1-2, with a possible D match to TRBD1 (6 bases). Trimming took off 2 bases at V and 4 bases at J, with 15 bases between the two ends. CDR1 is SGHKS, CDR2 YYEKEE, per germline (reference sequence). The length of the CDR3 is 15 residues. DNA for the CDR3: TGTGCCAGCAGCTTTTTACTGGGGGCCTCCTATGGCTACACCTTC. It is translated as CASSFLLGASYGYTF.

This chain connects TRBV7-9 to TRBJ1-4, with a tentative D call TRBD1 (6 bases). Germline V gene data show CDR1 as SEHNR and CDR2 as FQNEAQ (reference sequence). V was clipped by 3 bases and J by 6 bases, with 11 bases between them. The CDR3 totals 14 residues. The DNA of the CDR3 is TGTGCCAGCAGCTTGGGCGGGGGCTATGAAAAACTGTTTTTT. Translated: CASSLGGGYEKLFF.

J is TRBJ1-2 and V is TRBV6-5; 9 nucleotides line up with TRBD1. CDR1 and CDR2 from the germline V gene are MNHEY and SVGAGI. The V and J ends lost 6 bases and 0 bases, in that order; junction bases with no gene match: 5. The CDR3 length is 15 residues. CDR3 coding DNA: TGTGCCAGCAGCCGGGGACAGGGCCCTAACTATGGCTACACCTTC. Translation gives CASSRGQGPNYGYTF.

The CDR3 DNA follows: TGTGCCAGCTCACAATTAGGACAGACCCAAAAACTGTTTTTT. The encoded protein is CASSQLGQTQKLFF. This chain uses TRBV18 with TRBJ1-4; TRBD1 might be the D (6 bases). Germline CDR1 reads KGHSH; CDR2 reads LQKENI. V was trimmed by 4 bases and J by 9 bases, leaving 15 bases between them. The CDR3 length is 14 residues. The variable domain in full, completed from reference TRBV18 and TRBJ1-4, reads NAGVMQNPRHLVRRRGQEARLRCSPMKGHSHVYWYRQLPEEGLKFMVYLQKENIIDESGMPKERFSAEFPKEGPSILRIQQVVRGDSAAYFCASSQLGQTQKLFFGSGTQLSVL.

The CDR3 nucleotides are TGTGCCAGCAGCGTAGAGGGCTATACGCAGTATTTT. Protein: CASSVEGYTQYF. The chain has TRBV9 and TRBJ2-3; no clear D gene. V shed 0 bases and J shed 7 bases, with 6 bases lying between them. Germline CDR1 and CDR2: SGDLS and YYNGEE. The CDR3 has 12 residues.